The TCR beta chain under discussion was sequenced for a study of cytomegalovirus exposure and HLA in healthy donors. As regards this clone: Its antigen remains unidentified.

PCR involved 60 Vbeta and 13 Jbeta primers. The method was immunoSEQ multiplex PCR; TCRdb's version includes in-frame clones alone and lacks a portion of them. The sample includes about 140,000 clones, 70% to 90% of them seen just once. Study-wide results and limits: A later analysis showed HLA-associated TCR beta chains outstripping equally common others in clonal expansion. Presence/absence analyses assumed roughly uniform sequencing depth across donors.

The clonotype was recovered from a woman aged 40 to 49 in good health and CMV-seronegative. Sequenced input: PBMCs.

CDR3 region: CASSVSPLAGGETQYF. The CDR3 coding sequence is TGTGCCAGCAGTGTGTCCCCTTTAGCGGGAGGGGAGACCCAGTACTTC. The chain is built from TRBV6-6 and TRBJ2-5; 11 nucleotides line up with TRBD2. This CDR3 region has 16 residues. The ends lost 5 bases at V and 5 bases at J; junction bases unmatched: 10. Germline V CDR1 and CDR2: MNHNY, SVGAGI (reference sequence).